The 11 T cell receptor beta chains below come from one sample, sequenced in a study of blood T cell repertoires in COVID-19. The protocol was immunoSEQ multiplex PCR, while the TCRdb copy is restricted to in-frame clones and leaves out a portion. The sample lists about 220,000 clones, around 85% occurring once. Sequenced input: peripheral blood. Every receptor here comes from a man aged 40-50 years with acute or convalescent COVID-19.

V gene TRBV7-9 combines with J gene TRBJ2-1; weak D call: TRBD2 (5 bases). The CDR3 has 14 amino acids. The V gene lost 6 bases and the J gene lost 5 bases, with 14 bases spanning the gap. Germline CDR1 SEHNR, CDR2 FQNEAQ (reference sequence). CDR3 loop: CASRASQLNNEQFF. The CDR3, as DNA: TGTGCCAGCAGGGCTAGCCAACTTAACAATGAGCAGTTCTTC.

The chain links TRBV29-1 to TRBJ1-1; D is unresolved. The CDR3 length is 12 residues. V was shortened by 4 bases and J by 1 base, with 7 bases between the two germline ends. Germline assignment: CDR1 SQVTM and CDR2 ANQGSEA. DNA for the CDR3: TGCAGCGTTGTTCCGGGGAACACTGAAGCTTTCTTT. Its translation is CSVVPGNTEAFF.

The V call is TRBV19, the J call TRBJ2-1, with 11 positions matching TRBD2. The CDR3 is 14 residues long. V trimming: 10 bases; J trimming: 2 bases; junction bases outside the gene matches: 4. Germline V gene sequence: CDR1 LNHDA, CDR2 SQIVND (reference sequence). The CDR3 loop is CATHSGGAYNEQFF. The CDR3, as DNA: TGTGCCACTCATAGCGGGGGGGCCTACAATGAGCAGTTCTTC.

V gene TRBV28 combines with J gene TRBJ2-4; 16 positions agree with TRBD2. Unmatched junction bases numbered 6, after V lost 8 bases and J lost 2 bases. The CDR3 length is 17 residues. CDR1 and CDR2 from the germline V gene are MDHEN and SYDVKM. CDR3 sequence: CASGTSGRAGSKNIQYF. The CDR3 DNA is TGTGCCAGCGGGACTAGCGGGAGGGCCGGGTCCAAAAACATTCAGTACTTC.

The chain has TRBV7-9 and TRBJ1-4; 7 positions agree with TRBD1. Germline V gene data show CDR1 as SEHNR and CDR2 as FQNEAQ (reference sequence). The CDR3 spans 15 residues. The ends lost 5 bases at V and 1 base at J; junction bases unmatched: 4. The chain's CDR3 is CASSVRQGTNEKLFF. Here the CDR3 DNA reads TGTGCCAGCAGCGTAAGACAGGGAACTAATGAAAAACTGTTTTTT. Together with reference TRBV7-9 and TRBJ1-4, the CDR3 gives the full variable domain: DTGVSQNPRHKITKRGQNVTFRCDPISEHNRLYWYRQTLGQGPEFLTYFQNEAQLEKSRLLSDRFSAERPKGSFSTLEIQRTEQGDSAMYLCASSVRQGTNEKLFFGSGTQLSVL.

The count of this clone is one. The chain employs TRBV11-3 and TRBJ2-7; 11 bases agree with TRBD2. Per germline, CDR1 SGHNT and CDR2 YENEEA. Trimming removed 4 bases from V and 2 bases from J; junction bases left unmatched: 7. The CDR3 runs 16 residues. In DNA, the CDR3 is TGTGCCAGCAGCTCGGACGGGACTAGCGGCCCCTACGAGCAGTACTTC. Translation gives CASSSDGTSGPYEQYF.

This clone has just one count. CDR3 sequence (DNA): TGTGCCAGCAGCATCCGACTAGCGATGAACGAGCAGTACTTC. Translation: CASSIRLAMNEQYF. The chain links TRBV5-4 to TRBJ2-7, with TRBD2 matching over 8 bases. This CDR3 region has 14 residues. V trimming: 4 bases; J trimming: 5 bases; junction bases outside the gene matches: 8. CDR1 SGHNT and CDR2 YYREEE come from the germline V gene (reference sequence).

The J gene is TRBJ2-2, the V gene TRBV3-1 (or the pseudogene TRBV3-2), with 14 bases lining up with TRBD2. Trimming took 0 bases from V and 8 from J; bases not matched to a gene: 5. Germline V lookup: CDR1 LGHDT, CDR2 YNNKEL (reference sequence). The CDR3 has 17 amino acids. CDR3 sequence reads: CASSQDQGLAGVGELFF. As DNA, the CDR3 is TGTGCCAGCAGCCAAGATCAGGGACTAGCGGGGGTTGGGGAGCTGTTTTTT.

This rearrangement joins TRBV9 to TRBJ2-1, with TRBD2 matching 13 bases. V gave up 4 bases and J gave up 3 bases; unmatched junction bases: 7. Germline CDR1 and CDR2: SGDLS and YYNGEE. CDR3 size: 17 residues. CDR3 DNA sequence: TGTGCCAGCAGCTTCCGGACTAGCGGGGGCCTCTACAATGAGCAGTTCTTC. Translating it yields CASSFRTSGGLYNEQFF.

CDR3 region: CASSLIQGSNQPQHF. The CDR3 DNA reads TGTGCCAGCAGTCTCATACAGGGGAGCAATCAGCCCCAGCATTTT. The chain couples TRBV6-6 to TRBJ1-5; 7 bases agree with TRBD1. This CDR3 has 15 residues. V gave up 5 bases and J gave up 1 base; unmatched junction bases: 5. Germline CDR1 MNHNY, CDR2 SVGAGI (reference sequence).

V is TRBV7-8 and J is TRBJ2-3; TRBD1 matches 7 bases. The CDR3 loop spans 17 amino acids. The germline gives CDR1 SGHVS, CDR2 FQNEAQ. Trimming cost V 5 bases and J 1 base; bases outside gene matches: 12. The CDR3, as DNA: TGTGCCAGCAGCCCTATCGGACAGGCCCAAGGCACAGATACGCAGTATTTT. It translates to CASSPIGQAQGTDTQYF.